The 26 T cell receptor beta chains below all came from one sample that was sequenced in a study of human T cells and chemical hapten exposure. MiXCR, applied by TCRdb to the RACE reads, yields one record per CDR3 protein. The data show 200,000 to 300,000 distinct CDR3 sequences, about 9% seen once. Regarding time point: pre-sensitization, week 0. Treatment in this sample: therapeutic diphenylcyclopropenone sensitization with weekly scalp DPC. The specimen was whole blood, collected in connection with sensitization to the hapten diphenylcyclopropenone (DPC). The receptors here all came from a woman aged 40 to 50 with alopecia areata. Some clones in this sample may be carry-over from other donors' samples.

This clonotype has more than one count but fewer than ten. The rearrangement joins TRBV28 to TRBJ2-3, with 13 bases that match TRBD2. The V segment lost 5 bases and the J segment 6 bases; nucleotides outside the gene matches: 8. From germline, CDR1 is MDHEN and CDR2 SYDVKM. This CDR3 is 16 amino acids long. This CDR3 reads CASSLLLTSGRDTQYF. In DNA, the CDR3 is TGTGCCAGCAGTCTCCTATTGACTAGCGGGAGGGATACGCAGTATTTT. Supplemented by reference TRBV28 and TRBJ2-3, the full variable domain reads DVKVTQSSRYLVKRTGEKVFLECVQDMDHENMFWYRQDPGLGLRLIYFSYDVKMKEKGDIPEGYSVSREKKERFSLILESASTNQTSMYLCASSLLLTSGRDTQYFGPGTRLTVL.

The chain is built from TRBV29-1 and TRBJ2-3; 10 positions match TRBD2. With V trimmed by 8 bases and J by 4 bases, 9 bases remained unmatched. The CDR3 contains 14 residues. Germline CDR1 SQVTM, CDR2 ANQGSEA. This chain's CDR3 is CSSSAGGDPDTQYF. The DNA for the CDR3 is TGCAGCTCCTCAGCGGGAGGGGACCCAGATACGCAGTATTTT.

The chain recombines TRBV9 with TRBJ1-1; 7 nucleotides align to TRBD1. The V segment lost 0 bases and the J segment 4 bases; nucleotides outside the gene matches: 9. CDR3 length equals 16 residues. The germline V gene encodes CDR1 SGDLS and CDR2 YYNGEE. Here the CDR3 DNA reads TGTGCCAGCAGCGTAGAGGGGGCAGGGAGGCGCACTGAAGCTTTCTTT. It encodes CASSVEGAGRRTEAFF.

This clonotype was counted only a few times. This chain links TRBV7-2 with TRBJ2-5; no reliable D call. With 2 bases removed from V and 4 bases from J, the gap between germline ends came to 8 bases. Germline-derived CDR1 and CDR2 are SGHTA and FQGNSA. The CDR3 has 13 amino acids. The CDR3 bases are TGTGCCAGCAGCTTAAGGAATACAGAGACCCAGTACTTC. It translates to CASSLRNTETQYF.

The V gene is TRBV10-3, the J gene TRBJ2-5, with D perhaps matching TRBD1 (6 bases). CDR3 size: 14 residues. The V gene lost 7 bases and the J gene lost 1 base, with 13 bases spanning the gap. Germline CDR1 ENHRY, CDR2 SYGVKD. The CDR3 DNA is TGTGCCATCAACATGCAGGGGTCCCAAGAGACCCAGTACTTC. Translated: CAINMQGSQETQYF.

To note about this clonotype: A much bigger clone sits one base away, suggesting this may be a read error. This chain joins TRBV2 and TRBJ2-1; 14 nucleotides line up with TRBD2. Germline CDR1 reads SNHLY; CDR2 reads FYNNEI. This CDR3 comprises 14 residues. V shed 6 bases and J 5 bases; nucleotides not matched to a gene: 0. CDR3 sequence (DNA): TGTGCCAGCAGGGGACTAGCGGGAGACAATGAGCAGTTCTTC. Translating gives CASRGLAGDNEQFF.

This clonotype was detected many times. The V gene is TRBV3-1, the J gene TRBJ2-6, with unresolved D. CDR3 length equals 14 residues. The germline V gene encodes CDR1 LGHDT and CDR2 YNNKEL (reference sequence). V was pared by 4 bases and J by 1 base, with 5 bases between. The CDR3 bases are TGTGCCAGCAGCCCTACATCTGGGGCCAACGTCCTGACTTTC. Its translation is CASSPTSGANVLTF. Full variable domain (rest looked up from reference TRBV3-1 and TRBJ2-6): DTAVSQTPKYLVTQMGNDKSIKCEQNLGHDTMYWYKQDSKKFLKIMFSYNNKELIINETVPNRFSPKSPDKAHLNLHINSLELGDSAVYFCASSPTSGANVLTFGAGSRLTVL.

Many counts were recorded for this clonotype. The chain has TRBV7-9 and TRBJ1-4, with 9 bases lining up with TRBD1. The CDR3 spans 16 residues. CDR1 and CDR2 (germline): SEHNR, FQNEAQ (reference sequence). After removal of 7 bases from V and 7 bases from J, the junction contained 13 bases not matched to a gene. CDR3 sequence (DNA): TGTGCCAGCATGGACCCACAGGGGGCGGTCGCTGAAAAACTGTTTTTT. Translating it yields CASMDPQGAVAEKLFF.

This chain uses TRBV29-1 with TRBJ2-7; 7 bases match TRBD1. With V trimmed by 6 bases and J by 2 bases, 13 bases remained unmatched. This CDR3 spans 15 amino acids. CDR1 SQVTM and CDR2 ANQGSEA come from the germline V gene. DNA for the CDR3: TGCAGCGTGAAACTGACAGGGTTGGATCCCTACGAGCAGTACTTC. Translation gives CSVKLTGLDPYEQYF.

This clonotype was detected a few times. The rearrangement links TRBV29-1 to TRBJ2-5, with TRBD1 identical over 7 bases. The length of the CDR3 is 13 residues. Germline values: CDR1 SQVTM, CDR2 ANQGSEA. The ends lost 6 bases at V and 7 bases at J; junction bases unmatched: 11. The CDR3: CSVDRPVIGTQYF. As DNA, the CDR3 is TGCAGCGTGGACAGGCCGGTCATTGGGACCCAGTACTTC.

The chain uses TRBV20-1 and TRBJ1-1; possible D gene TRBD1, 5 bases. Germline-derived CDR1 and CDR2 are DFQATT and SNEGSKA (reference sequence). The V gene lost 4 bases and the J gene lost 3 bases, with 18 bases spanning the gap. This CDR3 region has 15 residues. The CDR3 spells CSATRDGTEDTEAFF. The CDR3 DNA is TGCAGTGCTACCCGGGACGGAACCGAGGACACTGAAGCTTTCTTT.

The CDR3 spells CSVAPGTGSSYEQYF. Here the CDR3 DNA reads TGCAGCGTTGCCCCCGGGACAGGGTCATCCTACGAGCAGTACTTC. This chain links TRBV29-1 with TRBJ2-7; 9 bases agree with TRBD1. Germline values: CDR1 SQVTM, CDR2 ANQGSEA. The length of the CDR3 is 15 residues. V shed 4 bases, J shed 1 base, and the junction held 8 bases outside the gene matches.

This clonotype came up a few times. The chain has TRBV2 and TRBJ2-4; 8 bases line up with TRBD1. Germline V gene sequence: CDR1 SNHLY, CDR2 FYNNEI. V gave up 4 bases and J gave up 7 bases; unmatched junction bases: 6. The CDR3 spans 14 residues. The CDR3 reads CASSGGQVGNIQYF. The CDR3 DNA sequence: TGTGCCAGCAGTGGGGGACAGGTCGGGAACATTCAGTACTTC.

This clonotype was counted a few times. V is TRBV7-9 and J is TRBJ1-1; D uncertain. Germline assignment: CDR1 SEHNR and CDR2 FQNEAQ (reference sequence). The CDR3 runs to 16 residues. The germline V and J ends were trimmed by 5 bases and 4 bases, with 20 bases remaining between them. CDR3 DNA: TGTGCCAGCAGCCGAGCCCATTCCTTGAGGGTCACTGAAGCTTTCTTT. It encodes CASSRAHSLRVTEAFF. Full variable domain (rest looked up from reference TRBV7-9 and TRBJ1-1): DTGVSQNPRHKITKRGQNVTFRCDPISEHNRLYWYRQTLGQGPEFLTYFQNEAQLEKSRLLSDRFSAERPKGSFSTLEIQRTEQGDSAMYLCASSRAHSLRVTEAFFGQGTRLTVV.

The V and J genes are TRBV15 and TRBJ2-7; no clear D. Trimming stripped 1 base from V and 7 bases from J, with 5 bases between. This CDR3 has 11 residues. Per germline, CDR1 LNHNV and CDR2 YYDKDF (reference sequence). Written as DNA, the CDR3 is TGTGCCACCAGCAGAGGAGAGGAGCAGTACTTC. Residues: CATSRGEEQYF.

This clonotype was seen a few times. The junction does not match germline at one end; this may be a read error. The rearrangement joins TRBV5-6 to TRBJ2-7; 15 positions agree with TRBD2. Germline CDR1 SGHDT, CDR2 YYEEEE. This CDR3 is 13 amino acids long. The CDR3 is CASRGLAGGPWDF. In DNA form, the CDR3 reads TGTGCCAGCAGGGGACTAGCGGGAGGCCCCTGGGACTTC. Full variable domain (remainder filled in from reference TRBV5-6 and TRBJ2-7): DAGVTQSPTHLIKTRGQQVTLRCSPKSGHDTVSWYQQALGQGPQFIFQYYEEEERQRGNFPDRFSGHQFPNYSSELNVNALLLGDSALYLCASRGLAGGPWDFGPGTRLTVT.

This clonotype was counted ten times or more. The rearrangement joins TRBV4-3 to TRBJ2-3; D remains unclear. Looked up from germline, CDR1 is LGHNA and CDR2 is YSLEER. With 1 base removed from V and 5 bases from J, the gap between germline ends came to 10 bases. This CDR3 is built from 14 residues. This CDR3 is CASSQAHFGDTQYF. CDR3 nucleotides: TGCGCCAGCAGCCAAGCCCATTTTGGAGATACGCAGTATTTT.

This clonotype turned up a few times. The chain employs TRBV6-2 or TRBV6-3 and TRBJ1-1, with unresolved D. The CDR3 length is 12 residues. The ends were cut back, 5 bases at V and 5 bases at J, with 9 bases in the middle. The germline V gene encodes CDR1 MNHEY and CDR2 SVGEGT. CDR3 residues: CASSTVGTEAFF. CDR3 nucleotides: TGTGCCAGCAGTACCGTCGGGACTGAAGCTTTCTTT.

The chain uses TRBV9 and TRBJ2-3, with 11 bases fitting TRBD2. J lost 4 bases, V lost 1 base, and 14 bases had no gene match. CDR3 length: 19 residues. The germline gives CDR1 SGDLS, CDR2 YYNGEE. The CDR3 DNA follows: TGTGCCAGCAGCGTAAATGACCCCGGACTAGCGGGCCTGGCAGATACGCAGTATTTT. This translates into CASSVNDPGLAGLADTQYF.

The genes are TRBV27 and TRBJ2-5; D assignment may be TRBD1 or TRBD2 (5 bases each). The CDR3 covers 15 residues. Germline CDR1 MNHEY, CDR2 SMNVEV (reference sequence). Trimming removed 5 bases at V and 0 bases at J, with 13 bases between. This CDR3 reads CASSKGKGHQETQYF. The CDR3, as DNA: TGTGCCAGCAGTAAAGGAAAGGGACACCAAGAGACCCAGTACTTC.

This clonotype was recorded a few times. The V gene is TRBV3-1, the J gene TRBJ1-4, with D possibly TRBD1 on 5 matching bases. The V and J ends lost 1 base and 16 bases respectively, with 13 bases between them. CDR3 length: 12 amino acids. CDR1 and CDR2 (germline): LGHDT, YNNKEL (reference sequence). The CDR3 sequence: CASSQGQLDRFF. As DNA, the CDR3 is TGTGCCAGCAGCCAAGGTCAACTCGACAGGTTTTTT.

This clonotype was counted between two and nine times. The rearrangement uses TRBV12-3 or TRBV12-4 and TRBJ2-3; TRBD2 is a possible D gene (6 bases). This CDR3 comprises 15 residues. V was trimmed by 5 bases and J by 2 bases, leaving 14 bases between them. The CDR3 DNA reads as TGTGCCAGCAGTCGGGACTTCGGAACCACAGATACGCAGTATTTT. This encodes CASSRDFGTTDTQYF.

The sample holds many counts of this clonotype. This chain joins TRBV2 and TRBJ2-7; 7 bases line up with TRBD1. The CDR3 is made up of 14 amino acids. Germline V gene sequence: CDR1 SNHLY, CDR2 FYNNEI. V shed 1 base, J shed 5 bases, and the junction held 5 bases outside the gene matches. In DNA, the CDR3 is TGTGCCAGCAGTGAAGGCCAGGGGGTTGACGAGCAGTACTTC. It encodes CASSEGQGVDEQYF.

This clonotype came up a few times. The chain couples TRBV29-1 to TRBJ1-5, with D perhaps matching TRBD1 (5 bases). CDR3 size: 12 residues. With 4 bases removed from V and 3 bases from J, the gap between germline ends came to 7 bases. CDR1 and CDR2 (germline): SQVTM, ANQGSEA. The CDR3 sequence: CSVGDFNQPQHF. The CDR3 nucleotides read TGCAGCGTTGGGGACTTCAATCAGCCCCAGCATTTT.

This clonotype appeared a few times. The chain joins TRBV6-5 to TRBJ1-2; TRBD1 is a possible D gene (5 bases). The V and J ends lost 1 base and 8 bases respectively, with 17 bases between them. The CDR3 loop spans 15 amino acids. CDR1 and CDR2 from the germline V gene are MNHEY and SVGAGI. CDR3 bases: TGTGCCAGCAGTTACTTCGAGAGCGGGAGGGGCGGCTACACCTTC. Translating gives CASSYFESGRGGYTF.

This clonotype was picked up a small number of times. The chain joins TRBV9 to TRBJ2-7; 7 nucleotides agree with TRBD2. The CDR3 length is 15 residues. Germline CDR1 and CDR2: SGDLS and YYNGEE. With 0 bases clipped from V and 3 bases from J, the junction kept 6 bases outside the gene matches. The CDR3 sequence: CASSVGVPGGYEQYF. CDR3 DNA: TGTGCCAGCAGCGTAGGGGTGCCGGGGGGCTACGAGCAGTACTTC.